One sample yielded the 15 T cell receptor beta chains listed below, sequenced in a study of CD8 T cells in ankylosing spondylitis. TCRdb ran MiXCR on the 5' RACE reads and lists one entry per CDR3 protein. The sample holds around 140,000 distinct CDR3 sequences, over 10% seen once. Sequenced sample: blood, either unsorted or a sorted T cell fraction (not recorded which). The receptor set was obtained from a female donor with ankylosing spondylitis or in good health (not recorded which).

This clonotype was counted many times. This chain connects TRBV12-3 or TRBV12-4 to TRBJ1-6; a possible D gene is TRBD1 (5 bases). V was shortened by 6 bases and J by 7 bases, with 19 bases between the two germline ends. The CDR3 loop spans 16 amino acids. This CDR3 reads CASSIAGRGSNSPLHF. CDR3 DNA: TGTGCCAGCAGCATCGCAGGGCGGGGTTCGAATTCACCCCTCCACTTT.

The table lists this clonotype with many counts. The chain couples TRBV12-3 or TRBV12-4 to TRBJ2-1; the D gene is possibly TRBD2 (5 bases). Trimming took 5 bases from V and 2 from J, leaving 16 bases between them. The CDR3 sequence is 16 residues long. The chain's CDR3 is CASSPTEVGPYNEQFF. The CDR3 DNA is TGTGCCAGCAGTCCGACGGAGGTCGGCCCCTACAATGAGCAGTTCTTC.

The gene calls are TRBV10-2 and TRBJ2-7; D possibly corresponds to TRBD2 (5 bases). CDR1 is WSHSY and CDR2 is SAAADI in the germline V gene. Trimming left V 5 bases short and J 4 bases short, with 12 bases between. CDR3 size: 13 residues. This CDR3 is CASSRYAGYEQYF. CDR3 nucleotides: TGCGCCAGCAGTCGCTACGCGGGTTACGAGCAGTACTTC.

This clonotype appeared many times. In DNA form, the CDR3 reads TGTGCCATTCAAAGAACTCTGGGGGAAAAACTGTTTTTT. It yields the protein CAIQRTLGEKLFF. V is TRBV19 and J is TRBJ1-4; D is unresolved. V was trimmed by 10 bases and J by 8 bases, leaving 17 bases between them. Germline assignment: CDR1 LNHDA and CDR2 SQIVND (reference sequence). The CDR3 sequence is 13 residues long. The entire variable domain, with the rest obtained from reference TRBV19 and TRBJ1-4, is as follows: DGGITQSPKYLFRKEGQNVTLSCEQNLNHDAMYWYRQDPGQGLRLIYYSQIVNDFQKGDIAEGYSVSREKKESFPLTVTSAQKNPTAFYLCAIQRTLGEKLFFGSGTQLSVL.

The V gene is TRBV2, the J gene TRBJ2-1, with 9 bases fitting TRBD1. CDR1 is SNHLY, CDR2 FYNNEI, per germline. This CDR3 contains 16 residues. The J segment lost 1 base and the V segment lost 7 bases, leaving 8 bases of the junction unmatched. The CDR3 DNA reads TGTGCCAGCAAGGGACAGGGATACCCTTCCTACAATGAGCAGTTCTTC. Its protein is CASKGQGYPSYNEQFF.

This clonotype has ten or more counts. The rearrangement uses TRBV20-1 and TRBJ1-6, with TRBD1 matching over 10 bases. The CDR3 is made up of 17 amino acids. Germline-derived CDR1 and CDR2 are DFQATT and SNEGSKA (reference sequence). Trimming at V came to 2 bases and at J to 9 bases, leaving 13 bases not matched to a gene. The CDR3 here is CSARPLGTGDWGSPLHF. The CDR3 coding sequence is TGCAGTGCTAGACCCCTCGGGACAGGGGATTGGGGTTCACCCCTCCACTTT.

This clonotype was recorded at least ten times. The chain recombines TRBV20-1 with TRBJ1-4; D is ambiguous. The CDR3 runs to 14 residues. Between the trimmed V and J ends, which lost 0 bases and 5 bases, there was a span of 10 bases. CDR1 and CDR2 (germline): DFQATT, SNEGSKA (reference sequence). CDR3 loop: CSAREPGINEKLFF. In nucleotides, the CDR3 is TGCAGTGCTAGAGAGCCCGGAATAAATGAAAAACTGTTTTTT.

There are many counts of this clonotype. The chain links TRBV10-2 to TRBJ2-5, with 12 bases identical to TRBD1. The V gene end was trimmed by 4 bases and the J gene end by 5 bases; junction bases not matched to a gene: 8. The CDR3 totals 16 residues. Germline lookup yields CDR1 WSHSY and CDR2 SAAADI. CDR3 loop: CASSGIRDRGRETQYF. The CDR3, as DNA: TGCGCCAGCAGTGGAATCCGGGACAGGGGGCGGGAGACCCAGTACTTC.

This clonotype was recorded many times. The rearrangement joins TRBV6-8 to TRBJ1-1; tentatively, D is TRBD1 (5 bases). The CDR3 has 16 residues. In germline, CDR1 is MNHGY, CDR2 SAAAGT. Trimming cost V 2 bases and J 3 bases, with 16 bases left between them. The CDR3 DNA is TGTGCCAGCAGTTACGGGGGGGTGTGGTGTGACACTGAAGCTTTCTTT. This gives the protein CASSYGGVWCDTEAFF.

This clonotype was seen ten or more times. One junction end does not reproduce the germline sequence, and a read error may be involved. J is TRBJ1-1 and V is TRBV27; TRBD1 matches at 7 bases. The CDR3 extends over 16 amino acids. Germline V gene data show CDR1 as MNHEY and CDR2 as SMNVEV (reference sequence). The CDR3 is CTSSLPLLTGKNEAFF. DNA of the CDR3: TGCACCAGCAGTTTGCCCCTTTTGACAGGGAAGAATGAAGCTTTCTTT.

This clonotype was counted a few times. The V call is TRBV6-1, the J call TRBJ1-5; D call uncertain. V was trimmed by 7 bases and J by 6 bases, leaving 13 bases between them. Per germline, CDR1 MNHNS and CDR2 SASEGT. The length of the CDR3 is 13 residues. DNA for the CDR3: TGTGCCAGCACTCCTTGGGAGGGTCAGCCCCAGCATTTT. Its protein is CASTPWEGQPQHF.

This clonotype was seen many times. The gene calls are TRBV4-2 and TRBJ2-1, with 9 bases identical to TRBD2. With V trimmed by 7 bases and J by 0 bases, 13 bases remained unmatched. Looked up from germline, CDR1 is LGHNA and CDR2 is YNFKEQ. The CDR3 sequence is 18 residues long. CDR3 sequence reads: CASTRGASGVSSYNEQFF. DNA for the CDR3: TGTGCCAGCACCCGGGGGGCTAGCGGGGTTAGCTCCTACAATGAGCAGTTCTTC.

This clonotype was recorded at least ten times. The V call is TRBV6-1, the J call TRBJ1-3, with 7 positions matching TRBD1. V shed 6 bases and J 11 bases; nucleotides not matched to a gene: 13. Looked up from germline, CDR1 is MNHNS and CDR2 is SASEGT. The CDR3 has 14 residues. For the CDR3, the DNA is TGTGCCAGCAGGACAGGGCTCTCCTCTGAGCCCATATATTTT. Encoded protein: CASRTGLSSEPIYF.

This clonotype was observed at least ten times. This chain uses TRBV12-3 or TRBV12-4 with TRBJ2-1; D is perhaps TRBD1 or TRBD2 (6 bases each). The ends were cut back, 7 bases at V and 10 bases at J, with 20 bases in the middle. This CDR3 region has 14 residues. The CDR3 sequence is CASTLGGYGGEQFF. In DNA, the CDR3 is TGTGCCAGCACCTTGGGCGGGTACGGGGGCGAGCAGTTCTTC.

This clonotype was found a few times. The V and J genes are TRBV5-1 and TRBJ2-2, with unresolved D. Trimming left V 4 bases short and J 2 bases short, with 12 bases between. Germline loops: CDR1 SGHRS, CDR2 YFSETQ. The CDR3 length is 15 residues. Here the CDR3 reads CASSASGSNTGELFF. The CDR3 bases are TGCGCCAGCAGCGCCTCAGGATCTAACACCGGGGAGCTGTTTTTT.